The 19 T cell receptor beta chains below all came from one sample that was sequenced in a study of OX40 agonist ivuxolimab in advanced cancers. Sequencing was performed with immunoSEQ multiplex PCR; in TCRdb, only in-frame clones are kept and a portion is missing. Among approximately 90,000 clones listed, 70% to 90% were seen once. The input for sequencing was CD4+ or CD8+ T cells sorted from blood, taken in a trial of the OX40 agonist ivuxolimab. These receptors came from an adult with an advanced solid tumor such as melanoma, head and neck, liver or kidney cancer.

The chain uses TRBV28 and TRBJ1-4; tentatively, D is TRBD1 (5 bases). CDR1 is MDHEN and CDR2 is SYDVKM in the germline V gene. The V end lost 5 bases, the J end lost 7 bases, and 8 bases lay between the germline ends. This CDR3 has 12 amino acids. In DNA form, the CDR3 reads TGTGCCAGCAGTGGGGGGGGTGAAAAACTGTTTTTT. As protein: CASSGGGEKLFF.

This sequence joins TRBV19 and TRBJ2-3, with D possibly being TRBD2 (5 bases). Trimming cost V 5 bases and J 4 bases, with 25 bases left between them. CDR1 LNHDA and CDR2 SQIVND come from the germline V gene (reference sequence). The CDR3 contains 18 residues. CDR3 amino acids: CASSQPPRTELRADTQYF. The CDR3 region has the DNA TGTGCCAGTAGTCAACCGCCACGGACTGAACTTCGGGCAGATACGCAGTATTTT.

This clone occurred a few times. This rearrangement joins TRBV2 to TRBJ2-3; the D is unclear. The CDR3 has 12 residues. Trimming shortened V by 7 bases and J by 5 bases, and 10 bases separated the two germline ends. Per the germline V gene, CDR1 is SNHLY and CDR2 is FYNNEI. The CDR3 region has the DNA TGTGCCAGCATCGTGGGCGGAGATACGCAGTATTTT. Translation gives CASIVGGDTQYF.

This clone was counted between two and nine times. This chain joins TRBV28 and TRBJ2-7, with D unclear. The V gene lost 7 bases and the J gene lost 2 bases, with 12 bases spanning the gap. The CDR3 consists of 13 residues. CDR1 is MDHEN and CDR2 is SYDVKM in the germline V gene. The CDR3 reads CASKRGGTYEQYF. CDR3 sequence (DNA): TGTGCCAGCAAACGAGGCGGAACCTACGAGCAGTACTTC.

The rearrangement joins TRBV27 to TRBJ1-5; 8 bases line up with TRBD1. Germline-derived CDR1 and CDR2 are MNHEY and SMNVEV (reference sequence). V shed 6 bases, J shed 9 bases, and the junction held 13 bases outside the gene matches. The CDR3 length is 15 residues. As DNA, the CDR3 is TGTGCCAGCAGCCCCATCGGACAGGGCAGGGGGCCCCAGCATTTT. It yields the protein CASSPIGQGRGPQHF.

This chain uses TRBV5-4 with TRBJ1-6; D uncertain. Germline V gene lookup returns CDR1 SGHNT and CDR2 YYREEE (reference sequence). This CDR3 has 14 amino acids. V was clipped by 4 bases and J by 7 bases, with 12 bases between them. CDR3 loop: CASSPGRSNSPLHF. For the CDR3, the DNA is TGTGCCAGCAGCCCAGGCAGGTCGAATTCACCCCTCCACTTT.

The chain is built from TRBV18 and TRBJ2-3, with no clear D. The CDR3 contains 12 residues. The V end was cut by 2 bases, the J end by 3 bases, with 3 bases between. The V gene's germline CDR1 is KGHSH and CDR2 LQKENI. The CDR3 protein is CASSPATDTQYF. CDR3 nucleotide sequence: TGTGCCAGCTCACCAGCTACAGATACGCAGTATTTT.

The table lists this clone with a count of one. J is TRBJ1-1 and V is TRBV4-2, with 8 bases identical to TRBD1. Germline values: CDR1 LGHNA, CDR2 YNFKEQ. The CDR3 has 14 residues. Germline trimming cut 3 bases from V and 5 bases from J; bases unmatched to any gene: 5. CDR3 in DNA: TGTGCCAGCAGCCAGGATAACAGGGGGACTGAAGCTTTCTTT. Translated: CASSQDNRGTEAFF.

This sequence joins TRBV5-4 and TRBJ2-5; D remains unclear. CDR3 length: 14 amino acids. V lost 4 bases, J lost 2 bases, and 12 bases lay in between. Germline loops: CDR1 SGHNT, CDR2 YYREEE (reference sequence). CDR3 in DNA: TGTGCCAGCAGCCCGGCCGGCCTACAAGAGACCCAGTACTTC. Its translation: CASSPAGLQETQYF.

This clone was counted a few times. The gene calls are TRBV9 and TRBJ1-6, with no clear D. From germline, CDR1 is SGDLS and CDR2 YYNGEE. With 1 base removed from V and 8 bases from J, the gap between germline ends came to 13 bases. The CDR3 contains 15 residues. In DNA form, the CDR3 reads TGTGCCAGCAGCGTAAGGAGCCAAGAGGATTCACCCCTCCACTTT. Translating gives CASSVRSQEDSPLHF.

The gene calls are TRBV9 and TRBJ1-5, with D uncertain. V dropped 4 bases and J dropped 2 bases, with 10 bases sitting between them. There are 14 residues in the CDR3. The germline CDR1 and CDR2 sequences are SGDLS and YYNGEE. The CDR3, as DNA: TGTGCCAGCAGCCCCGACGGCCGCAATCAGCCCCAGCATTTT. Protein sequence: CASSPDGRNQPQHF.

The chain carries TRBV6-6 and TRBJ2-7; 7 nucleotides align to TRBD1. The V gene end was trimmed by 5 bases and the J gene end by 3 bases; junction bases not matched to a gene: 4. Germline CDR1 MNHNY, CDR2 SVGAGI (reference sequence). The CDR3 covers 13 residues. CDR3 region: CASSGGQRYEQYF. CDR3 DNA: TGTGCCAGCAGTGGGGGACAGCGCTACGAGCAGTACTTC.

This clone came up a few times. The chain is built from TRBV28 and TRBJ1-1; a possible D gene is TRBD1 (5 bases). CDR1 MDHEN and CDR2 SYDVKM come from the germline V gene. The V end lost 6 bases, the J end lost 0 bases, and 14 bases lay between the germline ends. This CDR3 is 15 amino acids long. The chain's CDR3 is CASSEAGNLNTEAFF. The CDR3 DNA sequence: TGTGCCAGCAGCGAGGCAGGGAATTTGAACACTGAAGCTTTCTTT.

This clone was seen once. The rearrangement links TRBV11-3 to TRBJ2-1, with a tentative D call TRBD2 (6 bases). Trimming removed 1 base from V and 2 bases from J, with 6 bases in between. CDR1 SGHNT and CDR2 YENEEA come from the germline V gene. The CDR3 is 14 residues long. The CDR3 DNA sequence: TGTGCCAGCAGCTTAGCGGGGGCCTACAATGAGCAGTTCTTC. Amino acids: CASSLAGAYNEQFF.

This sequence joins TRBV25-1 and TRBJ2-7; the match to TRBD2 covers 7 bases. The CDR3 extends over 14 amino acids. Germline CDR1 MGHDK, CDR2 SYGVNS. The junction had 2 bases not matched to a gene; V was cut back by 1 base and J by 2 bases. The CDR3 bases are TGTGCCAGCAGTGAATCTAGCGGACCCTACGAGCAGTACTTC. As protein: CASSESSGPYEQYF.

The chain recombines TRBV5-1 with TRBJ2-3, with D possibly being TRBD2 (5 bases). V lost 3 bases to trimming and J lost 2 bases, with 16 bases between them. CDR3 size: 16 residues. CDR1 and CDR2 (germline): SGHRS, YFSETQ. As DNA, the CDR3 is TGCGCCAGCAGCTCCGGACCGGACTTCGTCACAGATACGCAGTATTTT. It codes for CASSSGPDFVTDTQYF.

This chain uses TRBV28 with TRBJ1-5; D possibly corresponds to TRBD1 (6 bases). V lost 2 bases and J lost 7, with 36 bases in between. CDR3 length: 22 residues. Germline V CDR1 and CDR2: MDHEN, SYDVKM. In DNA form, the CDR3 reads TGTGCCAGCAGTTTAGTTCCTCTAACTTGGGGGGGGCGATTCACCGACGGCCAGCCCCAGCATTTT. Its translation is CASSLVPLTWGGRFTDGQPQHF.

The chain is built from TRBV14 and TRBJ2-3, with D possibly being TRBD1 (5 bases). CDR3 length: 14 amino acids. CDR1 and CDR2 from the germline V gene are SGHDN and FVKESK. Trimming left V 1 base short and J 8 bases short, with 13 bases between. CDR3 residues: CASSQVLTVGTQYF. The DNA of the CDR3 is TGTGCCAGCAGCCAAGTTTTGACAGTGGGTACGCAGTATTTT. The whole variable domain, remainder taken from reference TRBV14 and TRBJ2-3, is EAGVTQFPSHSVIEKGQTVTLRCDPISGHDNLYWYRRVMGKEIKFLLHFVKESKQDESGMPNNRFLAERTGGTYSTLKVQPAELEDSGVYFCASSQVLTVGTQYFGPGTRLTVL.

The V and J genes are TRBV14 and TRBJ2-7; D is perhaps TRBD1 (6 bases). The V end was cut by 4 bases, the J end by 3 bases, with 16 bases between. The CDR3 consists of 15 residues. Looked up from germline, CDR1 is SGHDN and CDR2 is FVKESK. The CDR3 protein is CASSPDPRRGYEQYF. The CDR3 nucleotides read TGTGCCAGCAGCCCAGACCCTCGCAGGGGCTACGAGCAGTACTTC.